These T cell receptor beta chains were read from a single sample in a study of shared clonotypes between healthy human individuals. TCRdb keeps only in-frame clones here, not all; method: immunoSEQ multiplex PCR. Of millions of clones listed, about 95% were seen once; the top ten hold 0.9% to 1.4%. Sequenced input: naive CD8+ T cells sorted from blood. The receptors were gathered from a man between 18 and 29 years old in good health. Each CDR3 is given with its conserved first and last residue.

TRBV4-3,TRBJ1-1,13,CASSQALDTEAFF
TRBV4-1,TRBJ2-1,16,CASSQVVTGMGNEQFF
TRBV9,TRBJ2-2,16,CASSGNRETYTGELFF
TRBV30,TRBJ1-2,14,CAWIGRARDYGYTF
TRBV2,TRBJ2-7,14,CASSDETGIAEQYF
TRBV14,TRBJ1-2,14,CASSLQGQYYGYTF
TRBV4-1,TRBJ2-7,14,CASSRSGAPYEQYF
TRBV11-2,TRBJ2-7,13,CASSPGGTYEQYF
TRBV27,TRBJ2-7,13,CASGSGSPYEQYF
TRBV6-6,TRBJ1-1,12,CASHQGNTEAFF
TRBV27,TRBJ1-2,16,CASSPSWGPVVYGYTF
TRBV9,TRBJ1-2,15,CASSAEGQGYYGYTF
TRBV5-1,TRBJ2-1,16,CASSWTSGEPMDEQFF
TRBV10-2,TRBJ1-4,16,CASSESGAGTNEKLFF
TRBV11-2,TRBJ2-7,15,CASSLVPGGVYEQYF
TRBV27,TRBJ1-5,17,CASSLKGDRGLGQPQHF
TRBV30,TRBJ2-1,10,CAWSIGEQFF
TRBV6-6,TRBJ2-7,13,CASSYSDLYEQYF
TRBV5-4,TRBJ2-4,17,CASSSGQSTVAKNIQYF
TRBV11-2,TRBJ2-7,13,CASSFTRGNEQYF
TRBV5-6,TRBJ2-5,13,CASSLTSGETQYF
TRBV6-1,TRBJ1-1,15,CASSEVVSFWTEAFF
TRBV4-3,TRBJ2-7,13,CASSQDVSYEQYF
TRBV5-1,TRBJ1-1,13,CASSQGSATEAFF
TRBV7-6,TRBJ2-1,16,CASSLAREVGYNEQFF
TRBV5-6,TRBJ2-5,17,CASSLNRDRGLRETQYF
TRBV7-9,TRBJ2-5,15,CASSFGVQYQETQYF
TRBV7-9,TRBJ2-7,15,CASSPPRHGSYEQYF
TRBV2,TRBJ1-5,15,CASKGDSISNQPQHF
TRBV7-9,TRBJ2-2,19,CASSWPSGGESPNTGELFF
TRBV2,TRBJ1-2,16,CASTADITGRGNGYTF
TRBV7-9,TRBJ2-7,13,CASSTGQSYEQYF
TRBV5-1,TRBJ2-3,15,CASNPGQGALDTQYF
TRBV7-9,TRBJ2-7,16,CASSSHSGTGAYEQYF
TRBV4-3,TRBJ2-1,15,CASSPGTSGFNEQFF
TRBV10-3,TRBJ2-3,13,CAIKDEITDTQYF
TRBV28,TRBJ1-3,13,CASSFRLGDTIYF
TRBV4-1,TRBJ2-1,16,CASSQADRPSWDGQFF
TRBV29-1,TRBJ2-5,14,CSVEAEQAKETQYF
TRBV27,TRBJ2-3,15,CASSLLGQGEDTQYF
TRBV7-2,TRBJ2-3,13,CASSLPRADTQYF
TRBV6-4,TRBJ2-5,14,CASSAPDKLETQYF